These T cell receptor beta chains were read from a single sample in a study of vaccination effects on CD4 cells after COVID-19. The antigens for these receptors are not known. Clones were sequenced by immunoSEQ multiplex PCR, and TCRdb holds only the in-frame ones, with some missing. The sample records over 55,000 clones, 81% being singletons. Sequenced material: CD4+ T cells from PBMCs cultured with HCoV-229E spike peptides, taken before COVID-19 vaccination. The receptor source for this set is a human donor who received a COVID-19 vaccine. The CDR3 runs from the conserved cysteine through the conserved F or W. Fields, in order: J gene, D gene, V gene, clone size, CDR3 DNA, CDR3 protein. The D gene is left open where the match is weak. Clone size is stated in some rows and not others, as once, few, many or a class when expanded.

j_gene: TRBJ2-5; d_gene: -; v_gene: TRBV10-1; abundance: few; CDR3nt: TGCGCCAGCAGGAGAGACGGATCGGAGACCCAGTACTTC; CDR3aa: CASRRDGSETQYF
j_gene: TRBJ2-3; d_gene: TRBD1; v_gene: TRBV7-3; abundance: -; CDR3nt: TGTGCCAGCAGCTGGGACAGGGGTACAGATACGCAGTATTTT; CDR3aa: CASSWDRGTDTQYF
j_gene: TRBJ1-3; d_gene: -; v_gene: TRBV5-4; abundance: -; CDR3nt: TGTGCCAGCAGCTTGACAGGGACTGGAAACACCATATATTTT; CDR3aa: CASSLTGTGNTIYF
j_gene: TRBJ1-3; d_gene: -; v_gene: TRBV5-1; abundance: -; CDR3nt: TGCGCCAGCAGCTTAGGTTCTGGAAACACCATATATTTT; CDR3aa: CASSLGSGNTIYF
j_gene: TRBJ2-1; d_gene: -; v_gene: TRBV18; abundance: -; CDR3nt: TGTGCCAGCTCCTCCTCTTCCAGTCGAGATGAGCAGTTCTTC; CDR3aa: CASSSSSSRDEQFF
j_gene: TRBJ1-1; d_gene: -; v_gene: TRBV12-3/TRBV12-4; abundance: few; CDR3nt: TGTGCCAGCAGCCCGGGCTACACTGAAGCTTTCTTT; CDR3aa: CASSPGYTEAFF
j_gene: TRBJ2-1; d_gene: -; v_gene: TRBV2; abundance: few; CDR3nt: TGTGCCAGCAGCGAAACCCTCTACAATGAGCAGTTCTTC; CDR3aa: CASSETLYNEQFF
j_gene: TRBJ2-2; d_gene: -; v_gene: TRBV3-1/TRBV3-2; abundance: -; CDR3nt: TGTGCCAGCAGCCCCCAGGTGCCCCACCGCACCGGGGAGCTGTTTTTT; CDR3aa: CASSPQVPHRTGELFF
j_gene: TRBJ1-1; d_gene: -; v_gene: TRBV19; abundance: -; CDR3nt: TGTGCCAGTACCATCAACCGACAGGCGAACACTGAAGCTTTCTTT; CDR3aa: CASTINRQANTEAFF
j_gene: TRBJ1-5; d_gene: -; v_gene: TRBV2; abundance: few; CDR3nt: TGTGCCAGCAGTGACACGACGGCAGATCAGCCCCAGCATTTT; CDR3aa: CASSDTTADQPQHF
j_gene: TRBJ1-1; d_gene: -; v_gene: TRBV28; abundance: -; CDR3nt: TGTGCCAGCAGTTTAGTTGGGTTGAGCACTGAAGCTTTCTTT; CDR3aa: CASSLVGLSTEAFF
j_gene: TRBJ1-1; d_gene: -; v_gene: TRBV30; abundance: -; CDR3nt: TGTGCCTGGACCGGACGGGGGACAACCCAGAACACTGAAGCTTTCTTT; CDR3aa: CAWTGRGTTQNTEAFF
j_gene: TRBJ1-1; d_gene: -; v_gene: TRBV30; abundance: -; CDR3nt: TGTGCCTGGAGTCAGGGGTGGATTGGCACTGAAGCTTTCTTT; CDR3aa: CAWSQGWIGTEAFF
j_gene: TRBJ2-1; d_gene: -; v_gene: TRBV6-6; abundance: -; CDR3nt: TGTGCCAGCAACACCGGGACGGCCTACAATGAGCAGTTCTTC; CDR3aa: CASNTGTAYNEQFF
j_gene: TRBJ1-2; d_gene: -; v_gene: TRBV5-1; abundance: once; CDR3nt: TGCGCCAGCAGCTTGACTTTAGGACGGGATGGCTACACCTTC; CDR3aa: CASSLTLGRDGYTF
j_gene: TRBJ2-2; d_gene: -; v_gene: TRBV4-3; abundance: once; CDR3nt: TGCGCCAGCTCACACAGGGCCTACGACACCGGGGAGCTGTTTTTT; CDR3aa: CASSHRAYDTGELFF
j_gene: TRBJ2-1; d_gene: -; v_gene: TRBV28; abundance: few; CDR3nt: TGTGCCAGCAGTTTAGGGGTTGGGGAGCAGTTCTTC; CDR3aa: CASSLGVGEQFF
j_gene: TRBJ1-2; d_gene: -; v_gene: TRBV4-1; abundance: -; CDR3nt: TGCGCCAGCAGCCAGGGGGTCAGGGGCTACACCTTC; CDR3aa: CASSQGVRGYTF
j_gene: TRBJ2-2; d_gene: TRBD1; v_gene: TRBV24-1; abundance: -; CDR3nt: TGTGCCACCAGTGACATGGGACAGGGGTTGACCGGGGAGCTGTTTTTT; CDR3aa: CATSDMGQGLTGELFF
j_gene: TRBJ2-1; d_gene: -; v_gene: TRBV7-2; abundance: -; CDR3nt: TGTGCCAGCAGCGTCGGAATAAATGAGCAGTTCTTC; CDR3aa: CASSVGINEQFF
j_gene: TRBJ2-3; d_gene: -; v_gene: TRBV6-5; abundance: once; CDR3nt: TGTGCCAGCAGTCCTAGCACAGATACGCAGTATTTT; CDR3aa: CASSPSTDTQYF
j_gene: TRBJ1-2; d_gene: -; v_gene: TRBV5-1; abundance: -; CDR3nt: TGCGCCAGCAGCTTGGCGGGCGGGGATCTCTATGGCTACACCTTC; CDR3aa: CASSLAGGDLYGYTF
j_gene: TRBJ1-5; d_gene: -; v_gene: TRBV29-1; abundance: once; CDR3nt: TGCAGCGTTGAGAAGGGAGGGCCCCGCAATCAGCCCCAGCATTTT; CDR3aa: CSVEKGGPRNQPQHF
j_gene: TRBJ2-3; d_gene: TRBD1; v_gene: TRBV7-9; abundance: -; CDR3nt: TGTGCCAGCAGCTTAGAAGGACAGGGTGGCGATACGCAGTATTTT; CDR3aa: CASSLEGQGGDTQYF
j_gene: TRBJ1-3; d_gene: TRBD1; v_gene: TRBV6-5; abundance: -; CDR3nt: TGTGCCACAGGGGGGGTCCCTGGAAACACCATATATTTT; CDR3aa: CATGGVPGNTIYF
j_gene: TRBJ1-4; d_gene: TRBD1; v_gene: TRBV5-1; abundance: -; CDR3nt: TGCGCCAGCAGTCCGGGACAGGGGGTAATAAGTGAAAAACTGTTTTTT; CDR3aa: CASSPGQGVISEKLFF
j_gene: TRBJ1-4; d_gene: -; v_gene: TRBV6-5; abundance: -; CDR3nt: TGTGCCAGCAACAGGGCCCTTGCAACTAATGAAAAACTGTTTTTT; CDR3aa: CASNRALATNEKLFF
j_gene: TRBJ1-3; d_gene: -; v_gene: TRBV6-5; abundance: -; CDR3nt: TGTGCCAGCACCCTTCCGTACTCTGGAAACACCATATATTTT; CDR3aa: CASTLPYSGNTIYF
j_gene: TRBJ2-5; d_gene: -; v_gene: TRBV18; abundance: -; CDR3nt: TGTGCCAGCTCTCCAACGCAAGAGACCCAGTACTTC; CDR3aa: CASSPTQETQYF
j_gene: TRBJ2-5; d_gene: -; v_gene: TRBV5-1; abundance: -; CDR3nt: TGCGCCAGCAGCTTGGAATGGCAGTCCCAAGAGACCCAGTACTTC; CDR3aa: CASSLEWQSQETQYF
j_gene: TRBJ2-3; d_gene: TRBD1; v_gene: TRBV7-3; abundance: -; CDR3nt: TGTGCCAGCAGCTTGACCGGGACAGGGCGAGATACGCAGTATTTT; CDR3aa: CASSLTGTGRDTQYF
j_gene: TRBJ1-2; d_gene: TRBD1; v_gene: TRBV6-5; abundance: -; CDR3nt: TGTGCCAGCAGCGCCGGGACAGGGAACTATGGCTACACCTTC; CDR3aa: CASSAGTGNYGYTF
j_gene: TRBJ2-2; d_gene: -; v_gene: TRBV19; abundance: -; CDR3nt: TGTGCCAGTAGTATCCGGGCAGAAACCGGGGAGCTGTTTTTT; CDR3aa: CASSIRAETGELFF
j_gene: TRBJ1-4; d_gene: -; v_gene: TRBV6-5; abundance: -; CDR3nt: TGTGCCAGCAGTTACTCTGCGGAAGGGAAACTGTTTTTT; CDR3aa: CASSYSAEGKLFF
j_gene: TRBJ1-6; d_gene: TRBD1; v_gene: TRBV6-5; abundance: -; CDR3nt: TGTGCCAGCAAAGGAACAGGGGATAATTCACCCCTCCACTTT; CDR3aa: CASKGTGDNSPLHF
j_gene: TRBJ1-2; d_gene: -; v_gene: TRBV6-2/TRBV6-3; abundance: once; CDR3nt: TGTGCCAGCAGTTACTCGGGGGGCTATGGCTACACCTTC; CDR3aa: CASSYSGGYGYTF
j_gene: TRBJ2-1; d_gene: -; v_gene: TRBV6-6; abundance: -; CDR3nt: TGTGCCAGCAGCAGCGACAGGTATATTTCCTACAATGAGCAGTTCTTC; CDR3aa: CASSSDRYISYNEQFF
j_gene: TRBJ1-1; d_gene: -; v_gene: TRBV19; abundance: -; CDR3nt: TGTGCCAGTAGTCTAACATACCGGGCGGGGACTCTTTTT; CDR3aa: CASSLTYRAGTLF
j_gene: TRBJ1-2; d_gene: -; v_gene: TRBV11-2; abundance: -; CDR3nt: TGTGCCAGCAGCGTAAGCGCTAACTATGGCTACACCTTC; CDR3aa: CASSVSANYGYTF
j_gene: TRBJ2-3; d_gene: -; v_gene: TRBV6-5; abundance: once; CDR3nt: TGTGCCAGCAGTCCCGGGGGCGGGGTCACAGATACGCAGTATTTT; CDR3aa: CASSPGGGVTDTQYF
j_gene: TRBJ1-5; d_gene: -; v_gene: TRBV21-1; abundance: -; CDR3nt: TGTGCCAGCAGCTGTAAGGCAGGCCGTAGATGCAATCAGCCCCAGCATTTT; CDR3aa: CASSCKAGRRCNQPQHF
j_gene: TRBJ2-5; d_gene: TRBD2; v_gene: TRBV29-1; abundance: -; CDR3nt: TGCAGCCCTGGGAGCGGGGAGGGAGAGACCCAGTACTTC; CDR3aa: CSPGSGEGETQYF
j_gene: TRBJ2-5; d_gene: TRBD2; v_gene: TRBV5-1; abundance: -; CDR3nt: TGCGCCAGCAGCCTTACCGGGACTAGCGGGGGAAAGACCCAGTACTTC; CDR3aa: CASSLTGTSGGKTQYF
j_gene: TRBJ1-3; d_gene: -; v_gene: TRBV6-5; abundance: -; CDR3nt: TGTGCCACTTCGGACAGCCACTCTGGAAACACCATATATTTT; CDR3aa: CATSDSHSGNTIYF
j_gene: TRBJ2-3; d_gene: -; v_gene: TRBV7-9; abundance: -; CDR3nt: TGTGCCAGCAGCTTAACAGGCGTATCCACAGATACGCAGTATTTT; CDR3aa: CASSLTGVSTDTQYF
j_gene: TRBJ1-1; d_gene: -; v_gene: TRBV7-8; abundance: few; CDR3nt: TGTGCCAGCAGCTTAGGGCGGATGAACACTGAAGCTTTCTTT; CDR3aa: CASSLGRMNTEAFF